This T cell receptor beta chain was sequenced for a study of blood T cells in healthy people across ages. The use of a sample-barcoded 5' primer and a J-beta primer mix characterized a second PCR of about 6 to 12 cycles. Each CDR3 protein gets one entry after TCRdb re-called the 5' RACE reads with MiXCR. The sample lists 650,000 to 1,000,000 distinct CDR3 sequences, roughly 46% seen once, with 15% to 20% in the top ten. Healthy individuals of Caucasian origin from Russia, aged roughly 6 to 100, served as donors. The CDR3 is 13 residues long. Germline-derived CDR1 and CDR2 are SNHLY and FYNNEI. V lost 3 bases and J 5 bases, leaving 11 bases between the germline ends.

V gene TRBV2 combines with J gene TRBJ2-7, with D maybe TRBD2 (5 bases). The TCR was taken from an elderly man in good health. The sequencing sample was made of blood. The CDR3 bases are TGTGCCAGCAGTGAGGCTAGCCTCCACGAGCAGTACTTC. The encoded protein is CASSEASLHEQYF.